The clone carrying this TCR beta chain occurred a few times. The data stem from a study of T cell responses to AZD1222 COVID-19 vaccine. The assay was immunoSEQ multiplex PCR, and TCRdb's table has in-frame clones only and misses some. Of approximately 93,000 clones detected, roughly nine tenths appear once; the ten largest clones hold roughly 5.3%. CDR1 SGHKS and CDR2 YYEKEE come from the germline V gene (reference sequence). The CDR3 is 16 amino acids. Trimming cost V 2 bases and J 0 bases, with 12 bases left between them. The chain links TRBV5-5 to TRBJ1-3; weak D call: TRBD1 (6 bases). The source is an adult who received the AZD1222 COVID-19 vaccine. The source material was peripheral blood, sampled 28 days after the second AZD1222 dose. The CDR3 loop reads CASSLGQGHSGNTIYF. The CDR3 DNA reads TGTGCCAGCAGCTTAGGTCAGGGGCACTCTGGAAACACCATATATTTT.